The 16 T cell receptor beta chains below come from one sample, sequenced in a study of graft-versus-host responses after intestinal transplantation. TCRdb's table, derived via immunoSEQ multiplex PCR, lists solely in-frame clones and lacks some. This sample has 80,000 to 100,000 clones, with roughly 91% found just once. Their antigens remain unidentified. Sequenced here: unstimulated CD4+ T cells sorted from spleen or lymph node cells, sampled before transplant. All receptors come from a human donor who was the organ donor for an intestinal transplant.

V gene TRBV28 combines with J gene TRBJ2-7; D not resolved. Germline CDR1 and CDR2: MDHEN and SYDVKM. This CDR3 contains 11 residues. With 5 bases removed from V and 1 base from J, the gap between germline ends came to 3 bases. The CDR3 loop is CASSVSYEQYF. The CDR3 DNA reads TGTGCCAGCAGTGTATCCTACGAGCAGTACTTC.

This rearrangement joins TRBV7-9 to TRBJ2-2; TRBD1 might be the D (5 bases). The germline V and J ends were trimmed by 2 bases and 1 base, with 8 bases remaining between them. This CDR3 spans 15 amino acids. CDR1 is SEHNR and CDR2 is FQNEAQ in the germline V gene (reference sequence). The CDR3 spells CASSLSGQNTGELFF. The CDR3 bases are TGTGCCAGCAGCTTAAGTGGACAGAACACCGGGGAGCTGTTTTTT.

The rearrangement joins TRBV7-2 to TRBJ1-2, with D uncertain. Germline V gene lookup returns CDR1 SGHTA and CDR2 FQGNSA. The ends were cut back, 3 bases at V and 2 bases at J, with 10 bases in the middle. This CDR3 spans 14 amino acids. CDR3 nucleotide sequence: TGTGCCAGCAGCTTCCTTTCGGTAAACTATGGCTACACCTTC. Its protein is CASSFLSVNYGYTF.

The rearrangement links TRBV7-8 to TRBJ2-3; D remains ambiguous. The CDR3 loop spans 13 amino acids. CDR1 SGHVS and CDR2 FQNEAQ come from the germline V gene. Trimming took off 3 bases at V and 1 base at J, with 5 bases between the two ends. The DNA for the CDR3 is TGTGCCAGCAGCTTTCCGGGCACAGATACGCAGTATTTT. It is translated as CASSFPGTDTQYF.

The genes are TRBV5-1 and TRBJ2-1; 11 nucleotides agree with TRBD2. Germline V gene sequence: CDR1 SGHRS, CDR2 YFSETQ. This CDR3 spans 15 amino acids. V was pared by 4 bases and J by 2 bases, with 2 bases of the junction left unmatched. The CDR3 spells CASSVSGGAYNEQFF. In nucleotides, the CDR3 is TGCGCCAGCAGCGTTAGCGGGGGGGCCTACAATGAGCAGTTCTTC.

The DNA for the CDR3 is TGTGCTAGTGGTTTGTCCTACTCGGACGAGCAGTACTTC. Translation gives CASGLSYSDEQYF. This rearrangement joins TRBV12-5 to TRBJ2-7; D gene uncertain. The CDR3 contains 13 residues. Germline-derived CDR1 and CDR2 are LGHNT and FRNRAP. Trimming pared 2 bases from V and 5 bases from J, leaving 10 bases between.

This clone was seen once. J is TRBJ1-6 and V is TRBV28, with D possibly matching TRBD1 (6 bases). Germline V gene data show CDR1 as MDHEN and CDR2 as SYDVKM. V lost 1 base, J lost 7 bases, and 11 bases lay in between. There are 15 residues in the CDR3. CDR3 region: CASSLSQGWNSPLHF. The CDR3 bases are TGTGCCAGCAGTTTATCACAGGGTTGGAATTCACCCCTCCACTTT.

Regarding this clone: The junction shows a germline mismatch at one end, possibly a read error. The chain carries TRBV20-1 and TRBJ1-2, with D maybe TRBD1 (5 bases). CDR1 DFQATT and CDR2 SNEGSKA come from the germline V gene (reference sequence). This CDR3 is built from 8 residues. CDR3 protein: CSAREAAF. The CDR3 DNA is TGCAGTGCCAGGGAAGCCGCCTTC.

This chain links TRBV4-1 with TRBJ2-5; a possible D gene is TRBD1 (6 bases). Per the germline V gene, CDR1 is MGHRA and CDR2 is YSYEKL. V was pared by 1 base and J by 2 bases, with 8 bases between. The CDR3 extends over 14 amino acids. This CDR3 is CASSQGTAQETQYF. Written as DNA, the CDR3 is TGCGCCAGCAGCCAAGGGACAGCACAAGAGACCCAGTACTTC.

The chain combines TRBV7-2 with TRBJ2-7; 8 bases are a match to TRBD2. Germline values: CDR1 SGHTA, CDR2 FQGNSA. The V and J ends lost 6 bases and 2 bases, in that order; junction bases with no gene match: 12. The CDR3 runs to 16 residues. The CDR3 region has the DNA TGTGCCAGCAGTCGCGGCAGTAGCGGGGCTACCTACGAGCAGTACTTC. It translates to CASSRGSSGATYEQYF.

In its sample, this clone was seen once. V is TRBV6-5 and J is TRBJ1-2; the D gene is possibly TRBD1 (6 bases). The V gene lost 6 bases and the J gene lost 0 bases, with 14 bases spanning the gap. The germline CDR1 and CDR2 sequences are MNHEY and SVGAGI. The CDR3 covers 15 residues. The CDR3 nucleotides read TGTGCCAGCAGGGGTACAGGGATCGCTAACTATGGCTACACCTTC. Its translation: CASRGTGIANYGYTF.

The table lists this clone with a count of one. This sequence joins TRBV7-2 and TRBJ1-2; D is perhaps TRBD1 (6 bases). The length of the CDR3 is 17 residues. Per the germline V gene, CDR1 is SGHTA and CDR2 is FQGNSA. With 1 base removed from V and 0 bases from J, the gap between germline ends came to 15 bases. The CDR3 DNA reads as TGTGCCAGCAGCTTAGAACAGGGTGGTTTCGCTAACTATGGCTACACCTTC. Amino acid sequence: CASSLEQGGFANYGYTF.

The chain couples TRBV4-3 to TRBJ2-5, with 7 bases that match TRBD2. The J call could be wrong; TRBJ2-7 is a better fit for the DNA end. Looked up from germline, CDR1 is LGHNA and CDR2 is YSLEER. This CDR3 is 16 amino acids long. CDR3 DNA: TGCGCCAGCAGCCAAGAGGGGGGGGGTCCTTCCTACGAGCAGTACTTC. It encodes CASSQEGGGPSYEQYF.

The V gene is TRBV7-2, the J gene TRBJ1-2; 9 nucleotides match TRBD1. CDR1 is SGHTA and CDR2 is FQGNSA in the germline V gene. V dropped 11 bases and J dropped 4; count of bases not matched to a gene: 23. This CDR3 contains 18 residues. The CDR3 DNA is TGTGCCGGCATCACGGGGGACAGGGAGGCGGGTGGGTTCTATGGCTACACCTTC. Its protein product is CAGITGDREAGGFYGYTF.

V and J are TRBV28 and TRBJ1-6; the match to TRBD1 covers 9 bases. V was clipped by 11 bases and J by 5 bases; unmatched bases: 4. Looked up from germline, CDR1 is MDHEN and CDR2 is SYDVKM. The CDR3 spans 13 residues. The CDR3 nucleotides read TGTGCCGGACGGACAGGGGATAATTCACCCCTCCACTTT. Protein sequence: CAGRTGDNSPLHF. Drawing the rest from reference TRBV28 and TRBJ1-6, the complete variable domain is DVKVTQSSRYLVKRTGEKVFLECVQDMDHENMFWYRQDPGLGLRLIYFSYDVKMKEKGDIPEGYSVSREKKERFSLILESASTNQTSMYLCAGRTGDNSPLHFGNGTRLTVT.

The rearrangement links TRBV5-6 to TRBJ1-5; a possible D gene is TRBD1 (6 bases). V dropped 0 bases and J dropped 4 bases, with 8 bases sitting between them. The CDR3 runs to 14 residues. CDR1 and CDR2 (germline): SGHDT, YYEEEE. For the CDR3, the DNA is TGTGCCAGCAGCTTGGCAGGGGTGAATCAGCCCCAGCATTTT. Protein sequence: CASSLAGVNQPQHF.